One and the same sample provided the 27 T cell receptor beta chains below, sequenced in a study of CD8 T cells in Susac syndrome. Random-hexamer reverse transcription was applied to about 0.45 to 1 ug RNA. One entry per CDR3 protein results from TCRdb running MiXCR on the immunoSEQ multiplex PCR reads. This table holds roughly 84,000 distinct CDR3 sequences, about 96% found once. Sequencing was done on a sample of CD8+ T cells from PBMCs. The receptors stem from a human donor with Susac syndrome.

The CDR3 DNA follows: TGTGCCAGCAGTTACGCGGGGGAAAACAATGAGCAGTTCTTC. As protein: CASSYAGENNEQFF. V is TRBV6-5 and J is TRBJ2-1, with TRBD2 matching over 7 bases. The germline gives CDR1 MNHEY, CDR2 SVGAGI. Trimming took 2 bases from V and 5 from J; bases not matched to a gene: 3. The CDR3 is 14 residues long.

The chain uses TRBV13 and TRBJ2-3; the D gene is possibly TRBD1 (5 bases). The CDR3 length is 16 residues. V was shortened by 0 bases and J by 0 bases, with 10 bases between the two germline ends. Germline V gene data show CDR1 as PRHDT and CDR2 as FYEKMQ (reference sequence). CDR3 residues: CASSLGPGSSTDTQYF. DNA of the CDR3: TGTGCCAGCAGCTTAGGCCCAGGGTCTAGCACAGATACGCAGTATTTT.

CDR3 protein: CASSEPAGPQHF. DNA of the CDR3: TGTGCCAGCAGCGAACCGGCCGGGCCCCAGCATTTT. V is TRBV5-4 and J is TRBJ1-5; D is unresolved. Germline CDR1 reads SGHNT; CDR2 reads YYREEE (reference sequence). The CDR3 totals 12 residues. V dropped 4 bases and J dropped 9 bases, with 11 bases sitting between them.

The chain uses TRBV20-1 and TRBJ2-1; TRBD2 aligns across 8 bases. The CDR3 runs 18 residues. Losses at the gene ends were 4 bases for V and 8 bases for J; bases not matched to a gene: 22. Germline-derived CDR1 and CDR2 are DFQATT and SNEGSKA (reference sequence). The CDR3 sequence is CSATGTSPATQRDDEQFF. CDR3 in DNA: TGCAGTGCTACCGGGACTAGTCCAGCCACACAACGCGACGATGAGCAGTTCTTC.

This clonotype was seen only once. DNA for the CDR3: TGCAGCGTCTACGCGGGACTAGCGTCCTACGAGCAGTACTTC. Translation: CSVYAGLASYEQYF. The rearrangement links TRBV29-1 to TRBJ2-7; 10 positions match TRBD2. The trim removed 6 bases at V and 1 base at J, leaving 6 bases unmatched. This CDR3 region has 14 residues. CDR1 is SQVTM and CDR2 is ANQGSEA in the germline V gene.

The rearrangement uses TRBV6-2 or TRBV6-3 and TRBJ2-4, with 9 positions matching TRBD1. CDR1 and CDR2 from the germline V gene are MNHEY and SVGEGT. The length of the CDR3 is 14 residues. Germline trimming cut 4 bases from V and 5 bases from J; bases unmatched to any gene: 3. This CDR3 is CASSLQGAENIQYF. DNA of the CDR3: TGTGCCAGCAGTTTACAGGGGGCGGAAAACATTCAGTACTTC.

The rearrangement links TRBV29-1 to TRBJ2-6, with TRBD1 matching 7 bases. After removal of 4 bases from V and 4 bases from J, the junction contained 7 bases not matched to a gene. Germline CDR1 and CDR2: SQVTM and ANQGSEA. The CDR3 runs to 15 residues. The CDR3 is CSVADRVDGANVLTF. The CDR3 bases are TGCAGCGTTGCCGACAGGGTTGACGGGGCCAACGTCCTGACTTTC.

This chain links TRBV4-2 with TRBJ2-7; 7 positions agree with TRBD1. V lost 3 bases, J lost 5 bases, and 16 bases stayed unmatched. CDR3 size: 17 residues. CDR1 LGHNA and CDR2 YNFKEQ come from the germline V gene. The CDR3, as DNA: TGTGCCAGCAGCCATGGTCCCGGTGGCAGGGGGACGGACGAGCAGTACTTC. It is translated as CASSHGPGGRGTDEQYF.

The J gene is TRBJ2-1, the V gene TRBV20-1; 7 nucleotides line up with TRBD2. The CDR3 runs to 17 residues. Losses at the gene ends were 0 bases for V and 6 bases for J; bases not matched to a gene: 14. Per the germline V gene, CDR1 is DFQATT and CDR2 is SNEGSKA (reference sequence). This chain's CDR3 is CSARDPNTGGHSNEQFF. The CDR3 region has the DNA TGCAGTGCTAGAGATCCCAATACGGGAGGACACAGCAATGAGCAGTTCTTC.

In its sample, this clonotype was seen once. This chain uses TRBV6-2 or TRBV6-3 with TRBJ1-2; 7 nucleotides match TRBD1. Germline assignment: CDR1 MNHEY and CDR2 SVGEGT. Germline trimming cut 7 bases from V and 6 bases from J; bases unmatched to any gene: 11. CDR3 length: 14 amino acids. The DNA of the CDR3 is TGTGCCAGCATCGGGGACAGTCGGATGGATGGCTACACCTTC. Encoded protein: CASIGDSRMDGYTF.

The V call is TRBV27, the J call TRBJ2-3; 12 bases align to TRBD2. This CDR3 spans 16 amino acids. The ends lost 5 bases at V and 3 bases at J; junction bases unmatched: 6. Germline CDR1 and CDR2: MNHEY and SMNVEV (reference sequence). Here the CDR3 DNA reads TGTGCCAGCAGTCCCACGACTAGCGGGGGAACAGATACGCAGTATTTT. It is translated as CASSPTTSGGTDTQYF.

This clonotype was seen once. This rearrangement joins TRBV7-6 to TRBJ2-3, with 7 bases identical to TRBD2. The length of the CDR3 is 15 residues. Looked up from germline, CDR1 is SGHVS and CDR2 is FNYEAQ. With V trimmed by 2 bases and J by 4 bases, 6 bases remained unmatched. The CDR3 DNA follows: TGTGCCAGCAGCTTAACGGGGGGTCCCGCAGATACGCAGTATTTT. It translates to CASSLTGGPADTQYF.

The CDR3 sequence is CASSVDPPGVMGSGANVLTF. DNA of the CDR3: TGTGCCAGCAGCGTAGACCCACCGGGGGTAATGGGCTCTGGGGCCAACGTCCTGACTTTC. The J gene is TRBJ2-6, the V gene TRBV9, with D possibly matching TRBD2 (6 bases). Looked up from germline, CDR1 is SGDLS and CDR2 is YYNGEE. V was clipped by 0 bases and J by 0 bases, with 19 bases between them. The CDR3 loop spans 20 amino acids.

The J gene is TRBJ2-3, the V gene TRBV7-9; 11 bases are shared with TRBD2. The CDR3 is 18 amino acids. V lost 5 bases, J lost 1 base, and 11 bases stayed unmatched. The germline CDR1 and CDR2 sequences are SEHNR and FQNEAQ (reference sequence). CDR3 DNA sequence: TGTGCCAGCAGCCCCCCGGGACTAGCGGACAGGGGCACAGATACGCAGTATTTT. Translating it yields CASSPPGLADRGTDTQYF. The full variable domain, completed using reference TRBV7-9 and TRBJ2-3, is DTGVSQNPRHKITKRGQNVTFRCDPISEHNRLYWYRQTLGQGPEFLTYFQNEAQLEKSRLLSDRFSAERPKGSFSTLEIQRTEQGDSAMYLCASSPPGLADRGTDTQYFGPGTRLTVL.

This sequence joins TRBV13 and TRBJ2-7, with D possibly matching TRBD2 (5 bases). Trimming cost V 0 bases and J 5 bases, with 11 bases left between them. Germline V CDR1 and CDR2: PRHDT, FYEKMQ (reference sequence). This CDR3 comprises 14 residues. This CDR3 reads CASSLGLSGNEQYF. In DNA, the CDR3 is TGTGCCAGCAGCTTAGGCCTGTCGGGGAACGAGCAGTACTTC.

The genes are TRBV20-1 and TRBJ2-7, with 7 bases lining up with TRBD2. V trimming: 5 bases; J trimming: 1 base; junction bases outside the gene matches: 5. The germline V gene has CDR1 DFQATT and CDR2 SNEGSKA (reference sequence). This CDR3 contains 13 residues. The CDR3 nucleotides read TGCAGTGCTTGTACTAGCGAGTCCTACGAGCAGTACTTC. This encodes CSACTSESYEQYF.

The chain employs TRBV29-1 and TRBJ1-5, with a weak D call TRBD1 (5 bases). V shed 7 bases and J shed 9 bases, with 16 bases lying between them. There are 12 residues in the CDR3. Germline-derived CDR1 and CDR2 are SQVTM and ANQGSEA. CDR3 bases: TGCAGCGCCGGGAGGGTCGGGGGGCCCCAGCATTTT. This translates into CSAGRVGGPQHF.

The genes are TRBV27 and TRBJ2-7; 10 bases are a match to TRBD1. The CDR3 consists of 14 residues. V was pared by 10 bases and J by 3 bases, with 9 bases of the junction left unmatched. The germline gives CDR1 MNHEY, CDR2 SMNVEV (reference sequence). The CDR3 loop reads CATSPGTGVYEQYF. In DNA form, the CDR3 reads TGTGCCACCTCCCCCGGGACAGGGGTCTACGAGCAGTACTTC.

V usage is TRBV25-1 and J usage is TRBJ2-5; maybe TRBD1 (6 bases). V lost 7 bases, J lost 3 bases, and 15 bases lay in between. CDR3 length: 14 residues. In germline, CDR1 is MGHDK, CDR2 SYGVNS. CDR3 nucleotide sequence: TGTGCCAGCACCGACGAACGGACAGAAGAGACCCAGTACTTC. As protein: CASTDERTEETQYF.

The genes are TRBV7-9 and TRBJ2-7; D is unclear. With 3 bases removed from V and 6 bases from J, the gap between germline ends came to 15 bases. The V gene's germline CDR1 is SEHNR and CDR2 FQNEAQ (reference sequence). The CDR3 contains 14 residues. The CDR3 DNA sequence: TGTGCCAGCAGCTTTTTCCCTCGAATTGTCGAGCAGTACTTC. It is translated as CASSFFPRIVEQYF.

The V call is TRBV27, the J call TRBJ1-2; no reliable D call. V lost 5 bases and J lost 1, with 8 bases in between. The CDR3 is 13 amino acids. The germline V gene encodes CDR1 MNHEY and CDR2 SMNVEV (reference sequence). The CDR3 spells CASSPGDNYGYTF. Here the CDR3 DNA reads TGTGCCAGCAGTCCCGGAGATAACTATGGCTACACCTTC.

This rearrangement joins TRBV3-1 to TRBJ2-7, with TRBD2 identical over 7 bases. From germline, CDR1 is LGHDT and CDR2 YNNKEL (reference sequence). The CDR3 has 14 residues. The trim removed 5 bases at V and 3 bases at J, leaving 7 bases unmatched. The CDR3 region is CASSCGLDVYEQYV. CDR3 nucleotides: TGTGCCAGCAGCTGCGGACTAGACGTCTACGAGCAGTACGTC.

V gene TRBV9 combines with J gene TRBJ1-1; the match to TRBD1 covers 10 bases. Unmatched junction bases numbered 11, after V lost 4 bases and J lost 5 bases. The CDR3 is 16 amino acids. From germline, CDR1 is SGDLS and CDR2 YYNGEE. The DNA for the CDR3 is TGTGCCAGCAGCCCTCCCGGACAGGGGGTAGGGACTGAAGCTTTCTTT. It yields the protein CASSPPGQGVGTEAFF.

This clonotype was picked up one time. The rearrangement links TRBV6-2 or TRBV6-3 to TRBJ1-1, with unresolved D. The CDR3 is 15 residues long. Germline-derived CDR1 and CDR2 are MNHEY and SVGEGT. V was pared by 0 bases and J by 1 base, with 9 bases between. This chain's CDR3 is CASSYSSTGNTEAFF. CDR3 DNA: TGTGCCAGCAGTTACTCGAGTACGGGGAACACTGAAGCTTTCTTT.

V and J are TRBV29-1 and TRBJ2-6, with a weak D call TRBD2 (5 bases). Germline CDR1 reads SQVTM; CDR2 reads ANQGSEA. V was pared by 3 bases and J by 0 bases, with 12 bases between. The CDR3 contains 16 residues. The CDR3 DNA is TGCAGCGTTGACGAGGGTTTAGGCTCTGGGGCCAACGTCCTGACTTTC. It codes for CSVDEGLGSGANVLTF.

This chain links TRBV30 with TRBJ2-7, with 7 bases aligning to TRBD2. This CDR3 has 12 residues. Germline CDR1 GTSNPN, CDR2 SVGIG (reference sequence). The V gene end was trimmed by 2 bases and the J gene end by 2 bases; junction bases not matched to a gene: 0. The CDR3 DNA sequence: TGTGCCTGGAGTCTAGCGGCCTACGAGCAGTACTTC. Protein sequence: CAWSLAAYEQYF.

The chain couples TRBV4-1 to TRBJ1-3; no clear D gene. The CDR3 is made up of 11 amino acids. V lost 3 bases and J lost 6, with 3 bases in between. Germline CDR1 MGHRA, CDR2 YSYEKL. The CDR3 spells CASSQENTIYF. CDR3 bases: TGCGCCAGCAGCCAGGAAAACACCATATATTTT.